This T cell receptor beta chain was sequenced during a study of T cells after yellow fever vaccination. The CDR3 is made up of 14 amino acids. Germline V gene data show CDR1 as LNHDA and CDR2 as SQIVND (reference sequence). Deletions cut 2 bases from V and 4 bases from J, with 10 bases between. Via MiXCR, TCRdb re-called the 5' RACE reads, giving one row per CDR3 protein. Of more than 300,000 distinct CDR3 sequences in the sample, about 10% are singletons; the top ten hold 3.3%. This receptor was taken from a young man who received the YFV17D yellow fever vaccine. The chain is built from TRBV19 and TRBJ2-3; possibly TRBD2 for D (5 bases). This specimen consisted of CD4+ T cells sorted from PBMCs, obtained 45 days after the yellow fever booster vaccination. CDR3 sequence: CASSISPGADTQYF. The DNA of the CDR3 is TGTGCCAGTAGTATAAGCCCCGGGGCAGATACGCAGTATTTT.